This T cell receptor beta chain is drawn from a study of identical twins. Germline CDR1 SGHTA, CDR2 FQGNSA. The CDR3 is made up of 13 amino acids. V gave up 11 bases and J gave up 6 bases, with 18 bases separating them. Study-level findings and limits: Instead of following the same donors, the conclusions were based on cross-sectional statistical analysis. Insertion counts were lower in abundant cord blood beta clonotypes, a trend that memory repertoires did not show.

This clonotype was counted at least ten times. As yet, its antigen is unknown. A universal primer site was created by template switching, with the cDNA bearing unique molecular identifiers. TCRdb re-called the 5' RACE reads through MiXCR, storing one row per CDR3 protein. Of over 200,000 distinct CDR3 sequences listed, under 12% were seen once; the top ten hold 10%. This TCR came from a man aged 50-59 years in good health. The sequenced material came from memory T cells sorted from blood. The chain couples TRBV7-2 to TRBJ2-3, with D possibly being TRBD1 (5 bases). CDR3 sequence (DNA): TGTGCCTTCACGTTTGGGGCCGGGGATACGCAGTATTTT. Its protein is CAFTFGAGDTQYF.